Listed below are T cell receptor beta chains from one sample, sequenced in a study of B cell selection in AIRE deficiency. TCRdb keeps only in-frame clones here, not all; method: immunoSEQ multiplex PCR. The sample has roughly 25,000 clones, roughly 97% seen once. The specimen was CD4+CD127+ conventional T cells sorted from PBMCs. The receptors stem from a human donor in good health. Each CDR3 is given with its conserved first and last residue. A D gene is named only where the DNA matches it firmly. Part of the rows lack a size; the others show once, few, many or a class for expanded clones.

v_gene	d_gene	j_gene	abundance	CDR3nt	CDR3aa
TRBV18	TRBD1	TRBJ1-5	few	TGTGCCAGCTCACTTGGACAGGGTGAACAGCCCCAGCATTTT	CASSLGQGEQPQHF
TRBV5-1	TRBD2	TRBJ2-1	NA	TGCGCCAGCGCCCCGGGACTAGCGGGTAATGAGCAGTTCTTC	CASAPGLAGNEQFF
TRBV14	TRBD2	TRBJ2-1	NA	TGTGCCAGCAGCCAGTCCGGACTAGTGCGGTTCTTC	CASSQSGLVRFF
TRBV2	NA	TRBJ1-2	NA	TGTGCCAGCAGTGATGTCGGGGGTGGATATGGCTACACCTTC	CASSDVGGGYGYTF
TRBV28	NA	TRBJ1-2	NA	TGTGCCAGCAGTTTAACCCCGTCCCCGACAGCTAACTATGGCTACACCTTC	CASSLTPSPTANYGYTF
TRBV20-1	NA	TRBJ2-4	NA	TGCAGTGCTAGAGATCCGGGCATTCAGTACTTC	CSARDPGIQYF
TRBV11-2	TRBD2	TRBJ2-5	NA	TGTGCCAGCAGCTTGACTAGCGGGTACCAAGAGACCCAGTACTTC	CASSLTSGYQETQYF
TRBV13	NA	TRBJ1-3	NA	TGTGCCAGCAGCTTCGTAGGGGGGAACACCATATATTTT	CASSFVGGNTIYF
TRBV7-3	NA	TRBJ2-5	once	TGTGCCAGCAGCTCGGTGTCCCAAGAGACCCAGTACTTC	CASSSVSQETQYF
TRBV18	NA	TRBJ1-1	NA	TGTGCCAGCTCACCACCACAGAACACTGAAGCTTTCTTT	CASSPPQNTEAFF
TRBV5-6	TRBD1	TRBJ2-2	NA	TGTGCCAGCAGCGGGGCAGACAGGGCCACCGGGGAGCTGTTTTTT	CASSGADRATGELFF
TRBV4-1	NA	TRBJ2-7	NA	TGCGCCAGCAGCCAAGAATCTGGAAGGGGCCTCAACGAGCAGTACTTC	CASSQESGRGLNEQYF
TRBV19	NA	TRBJ2-2	NA	TGTGCCAGTAGTATGAGGGAGTCTACCGGGGAGCTGTTTTTT	CASSMRESTGELFF
TRBV28	NA	TRBJ2-5	once	TGTGCCAGCACCACGATCGGGGAGACCCAGTACTTC	CASTTIGETQYF
TRBV6-4	TRBD1	TRBJ1-1	NA	TGTGCCAGCTCCAGGGGGGCGCACACTGAAGCTTTCTTT	CASSRGAHTEAFF
TRBV5-4	NA	TRBJ1-1	NA	TGTGCCAGCAGCTTGGACACTGAAGCTTTCTTT	CASSLDTEAFF
TRBV15	NA	TRBJ1-2	few	TGTGCCACCAGCGAGGGAAACTATGGCTACACCTTC	CATSEGNYGYTF
TRBV5-1	TRBD2	TRBJ2-1	NA	TGCGCCAGCAGCTTGGGGGGTAGCGGGAGCTATGAGCAGTTCTTC	CASSLGGSGSYEQFF
TRBV7-3	NA	TRBJ2-3	NA	TGTGCCAGCAGCTCCGTGGGGTGGGCAGATACGCAGTATTTT	CASSSVGWADTQYF
TRBV9	NA	TRBJ1-2	NA	TGTGCCAGCAGCCCCCAGGAGGGGGGGGACTATGGCTACACCTTC	CASSPQEGGDYGYTF
TRBV21-1	NA	TRBJ1-2	NA	TGTGCCAGCAGTGGGTCCCCAGGCCGAGACTATGGCTACACCTTC	CASSGSPGRDYGYTF
TRBV5-1	TRBD1	TRBJ2-2	NA	TGCGCCAGCAGCTTGGACGCCAGGGGGTTCGCCGGGGAGCTGTTTTTT	CASSLDARGFAGELFF
TRBV14	NA	TRBJ1-1	NA	TGTGCCAGCAGCCAACAACCGAACACTGAAGCTTTCTTT	CASSQQPNTEAFF
TRBV2	TRBD1	TRBJ2-7	NA	TGTGCCAGCACGGACGGGACAGGCCGCTACGAGCAGTACTTC	CASTDGTGRYEQYF
TRBV5-4	NA	TRBJ2-5	NA	TGTGCCAGCAGCACTTCCCAGGGAATTCAGGAGACCCAGTACTTC	CASSTSQGIQETQYF
TRBV5-1	TRBD1	TRBJ2-1	NA	TGCGCCAGCAGCCGACAGGGGAGCTCCTACAATGAGCAGTTCTTC	CASSRQGSSYNEQFF
TRBV28	TRBD2	TRBJ2-1	NA	TGTGCCAGCCAGAGGAGCGGGAGTTGGACAAATGAGCAGTTCTTC	CASQRSGSWTNEQFF
TRBV2	NA	TRBJ2-3	NA	TGTGCCAGCGGCGAACGGAGGTTCACAGATACGCAGTATTTT	CASGERRFTDTQYF
TRBV7-9	NA	TRBJ2-1	once	TGTGCCAGCAGCCTGGGTCAGGGGTCCTACAATGAGCAGTTCTTC	CASSLGQGSYNEQFF
TRBV6-4	NA	TRBJ1-5	NA	TGTGCCATCTGGGGGAAGGGCGACGGGCCCCAGCATTTT	CAIWGKGDGPQHF
TRBV5-6	TRBD1	TRBJ1-1	NA	TGTGCCAGCAGCCATCGGGACAGGGTTCCAGAAGCTTTCTTT	CASSHRDRVPEAFF
TRBV7-8	TRBD1	TRBJ1-1	NA	TGTGCCAGCAGCTTGGGGACAGGATCAACTGAAGCTTTCTTT	CASSLGTGSTEAFF
TRBV27	TRBD1	TRBJ1-2	NA	TGTGCCAGCAGTTTATATCCGACAGGGAACTATGGCTACACCTTC	CASSLYPTGNYGYTF
TRBV28	NA	TRBJ2-1	NA	TGTGCCAGCAGGCACCGCCCCGAGGGGAAGAATGAGCAGTTCTTC	CASRHRPEGKNEQFF
TRBV5-8	NA	TRBJ2-3	NA	TGTGCCAGCCGCAAGGCACAAAAATACCCCACAGATACGCAGTATTTT	CASRKAQKYPTDTQYF
TRBV5-3	NA	TRBJ2-7	NA	TGTGCCAGAAGCTTGGTTTGGCTCACCTACGAGCAGTACTTC	CARSLVWLTYEQYF
TRBV4-1	NA	TRBJ1-2	NA	TGCGCCAGCAGCCCCAAAAGGGTAGGGGACACGAACTATGGCTACACCTTC	CASSPKRVGDTNYGYTF
TRBV6-6	NA	TRBJ1-2	NA	TGTGCCAGCAGTTACTCGGGGGCGCGGAGCTATGGCTACACCTTC	CASSYSGARSYGYTF
TRBV21-1	NA	TRBJ1-5	NA	TGTGCCAGCAGCAGGTGCCGGGACAGGGGACCCAATCAGCCCCAGCATTTT	CASSRCRDRGPNQPQHF
TRBV6-1	TRBD1	TRBJ1-5	NA	TGTGCCAGCAGTGCGGGACAGGGGGGCGCTTATAGCAATCAGCCCCAGCATTTT	CASSAGQGGAYSNQPQHF
TRBV29-1	NA	TRBJ2-1	NA	TGCAGCGTTGGGTATTCCTACAATGAGCAGTTCTTC	CSVGYSYNEQFF
TRBV7-2	NA	TRBJ1-2	NA	TGTGCCAGCAGCTACCCAACGGACGGATCGCCCTATGGCTACACCTTC	CASSYPTDGSPYGYTF
TRBV19	NA	TRBJ1-2	NA	TGTGCCAGTAAAGCCGAGGTGCTCGGTGGCTACACCTTC	CASKAEVLGGYTF
TRBV5-1	NA	TRBJ1-1	NA	TGCGCCAGCAGCTTGGGACATTTGAACACTGAAGCTTTCTTT	CASSLGHLNTEAFF
TRBV7-3	NA	TRBJ2-1	NA	TGTGCCAGCAGCCCCCAGAGGGGGTCCTACAATGAGCAGTTCTTC	CASSPQRGSYNEQFF
TRBV5-1	TRBD2	TRBJ2-7	NA	TGCGCCAGCAGCCCGGCGCTAGCGGGAAGAGAGCAGTACTTC	CASSPALAGREQYF
TRBV7-9	NA	TRBJ2-7	NA	TGTGCCAGCAGCTTAGTCGGGGCAACGGACTACGAGCAGTACTTC	CASSLVGATDYEQYF
TRBV5-6	NA	TRBJ1-6	NA	TGTGCCAGCAGCACCGGACAGAGGGCTTCACCCCTCCACTTT	CASSTGQRASPLHF
TRBV2	NA	TRBJ2-1	NA	TGTGCCAGCAGTGAGTCACTAGTGGTTGAGCAGTTCTTC	CASSESLVVEQFF
TRBV7-2	NA	TRBJ2-1	NA	TGTGCCAGCAGCCCACCCAGGGCGGTCTACAATGAGCAGTTCTTC	CASSPPRAVYNEQFF
TRBV5-1	NA	TRBJ2-3	NA	TGCGCCAGCAGCTTTGGGGACGGAAGCACAGATACGCAGTATTTT	CASSFGDGSTDTQYF
TRBV7-2	NA	TRBJ2-2	NA	TGTGCCAGCAGCTTGAGGGGCGGGGAGCTGTTTTTT	CASSLRGGELFF
TRBV7-2	TRBD2	TRBJ2-3	once	TGTGCCAGCAGCTTCAGCGGGAGCGGGACCACAGATACGCAGTATTTT	CASSFSGSGTTDTQYF
TRBV5-1	NA	TRBJ2-5	NA	TGCGCCAGCAGCCCCGGAAGTCAAGAGACCCAGTACTTC	CASSPGSQETQYF
TRBV4-2	TRBD2	TRBJ2-7	NA	TGTGCCAGCAGCCAAGATCCAGCGGGGCCCGAGCAGTACTTC	CASSQDPAGPEQYF